This TCR beta chain appears in the sequencing data of a study of cytomegalovirus exposure and HLA in healthy donors. General observations from the study: The authors later found most CMV-associated TCR beta chains appeared HLA-restricted. High specificity and sensitivity for cytomegalovirus status were reported for the classifier.

A remark on this clone: Antigen: not known.

The primer mix had 60 Vbeta and 13 Jbeta primers. Generated by immunoSEQ multiplex PCR, the TCRdb table keeps only in-frame clones and is missing some. The data contain 75,000 to 90,000 clones, 60% to 80% of them singletons. In germline, CDR1 is SEHNR, CDR2 FQNEAQ (reference sequence). V was cut by 7 bases and J by 8 bases, with 15 bases left in between. The CDR3 spans 13 residues. The specimen was PBMCs. V is TRBV7-9 and J is TRBJ2-1, with D unclear. The source is a man aged 45 to 65 in good health and CMV-seronegative. In nucleotides, the CDR3 is TGTGCCAGCACCAACCCATGGGCTCATGAGCAGTTCTTC. Its translation is CASTNPWAHEQFF.